The clone carrying this TCR beta chain was seen many times. The antigen is not known. Stated time point: newly diagnosed GD, antithyroid drugs for less than 3 months. There was RNA extracted from PBMCs, and the TCR library was made from it. Arm-PCR of CDR3 regions with iRepertoire HTBI primers generated TCR beta libraries. Via MiXCR, TCRdb re-called the multiplex PCR reads, giving one row per CDR3 protein. Among around 250,000 distinct CDR3 sequences listed, 20% were seen once. The data derive from a study of regulatory T cells in long-lasting Graves disease. Findings of the study overall: Limited samples may have lowered accuracy.

This material consisted of peripheral blood mononuclear cells (PBMCs), taken at new diagnosis, from a patient treated with antithyroid drugs. The receptor comes from a female donor with Graves disease.

CDR3 sequence: CASRKGTGLKTQYF. Here the CDR3 DNA reads TGTGCCAGCAGAAAGGGGACAGGGTTGAAGACCCAGTACTTC. The chain couples TRBV6-2 or TRBV6-3 to TRBJ2-5; 9 bases line up with TRBD1. CDR3 size: 14 residues. Germline V CDR1 and CDR2: MNHEY, SVGEGT. V was clipped by 6 bases and J by 6 bases; unmatched bases: 8.